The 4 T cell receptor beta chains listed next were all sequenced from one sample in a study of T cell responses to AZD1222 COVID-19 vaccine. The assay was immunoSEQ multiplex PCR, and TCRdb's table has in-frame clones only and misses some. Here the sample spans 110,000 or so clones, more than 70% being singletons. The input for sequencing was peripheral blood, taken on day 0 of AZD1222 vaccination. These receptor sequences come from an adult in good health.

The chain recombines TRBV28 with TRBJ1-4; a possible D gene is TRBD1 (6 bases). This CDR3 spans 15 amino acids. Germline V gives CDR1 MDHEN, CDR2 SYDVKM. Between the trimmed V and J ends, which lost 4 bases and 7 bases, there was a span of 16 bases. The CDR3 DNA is TGTGCCAGCAGTTCACCCCCCAGGGGAGGTGAAAAACTGTTTTTT. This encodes CASSSPPRGGEKLFF.

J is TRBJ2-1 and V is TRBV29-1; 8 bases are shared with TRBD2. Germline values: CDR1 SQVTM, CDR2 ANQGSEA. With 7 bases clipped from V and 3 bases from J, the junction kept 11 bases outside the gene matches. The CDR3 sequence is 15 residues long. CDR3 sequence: CSASPPGTSYNEQFF. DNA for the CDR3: TGCAGCGCCTCCCCCCCCGGGACTAGCTACAATGAGCAGTTCTTC.

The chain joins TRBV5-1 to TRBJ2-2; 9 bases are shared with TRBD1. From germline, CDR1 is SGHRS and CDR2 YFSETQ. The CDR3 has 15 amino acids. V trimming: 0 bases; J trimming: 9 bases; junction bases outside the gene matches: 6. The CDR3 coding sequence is TGCGCCAGCAGCTTGGCTGAGACAGGGGGTCGGGAGCTGTTTTTT. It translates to CASSLAETGGRELFF.

CDR3 in DNA: TGTGCCAGCAGCTTAGGGGCCGGGACCCAGAAAAACATTCAGTACTTC. The encoded protein is CASSLGAGTQKNIQYF. The rearrangement uses TRBV7-9 and TRBJ2-4; the D call may be TRBD1 or TRBD2 (5 bases each). This CDR3 is built from 16 residues. Germline CDR1 reads SEHNR; CDR2 reads FQNEAQ (reference sequence). V was shortened by 1 base and J by 4 bases, with 14 bases between the two germline ends.